The sequence of this TCR beta chain was determined in a study of graft-versus-host responses after intestinal transplantation. The wider study: Following induction with anti-thymocyte globulin, all recipients were given tacrolimus and steroids for around three years.

The length of the CDR3 is 13 residues. V lost 4 bases, J lost 7 bases, and 6 bases stayed unmatched. Germline lookup yields CDR1 SGHRS and CDR2 YFSETQ. This table comes from immunoSEQ multiplex PCR, and its TCRdb copy is limited to in-frame clones, with some not included. The sample contains roughly 97,000 clones, roughly 90% of which appear only once. This clone came up once. The antigen is not known. The chain couples TRBV5-1 to TRBJ1-2; 8 nucleotides align to TRBD1. The TCR sequence derives from a human donor who received an intestinal transplant. Material: unstimulated CD4+ T cells sorted from spleen or lymph node cells, obtained before intestinal transplant. In nucleotides, the CDR3 is TGCGCCAGCAGCCCAGGACAGGGAGCTGGCTACACCTTC. It is translated as CASSPGQGAGYTF.